This paragraph reports one T cell receptor (beta chain). Its cognate antigen is unknown. The CDR3 consists of 15 residues. V gave up 3 bases and J gave up 1 base, with 10 bases separating them. The germline V gene encodes CDR1 LGHNA and CDR2 YNFKEQ. This specimen belongs to a study of graft-versus-host responses after intestinal transplantation. The overall study: Multivisceral, liver-intestinal, or isolated intestinal grafts were transplanted into recipients. Overall study results and limits: Analysis identified GvH clones in recipient marrow, with some appearing first in ileum or blood. Among circulating GvH clones, peak levels were associated with early post-transplant declines in HvG clones. In patients with graft-donor T cell macrochimerism, allograft graft-versus-host to host-versus-graft clonal ratios were high.

Using immunoSEQ multiplex PCR, the repertoire was profiled, and TCRdb retains in-frame clones only, with some absent. The profile covers about 92,000 clones, with around 83% appearing a single time and approximately 18% taken by the ten largest. V is TRBV4-2 and J is TRBJ1-3, with D hard to call. This material consisted of unstimulated CD8+ T cells sorted from spleen or lymph node cells, taken before intestinal transplant. The receptor was derived from a human donor who received an intestinal transplant. The chain's CDR3 is CASSHYVGSGNTIYF. DNA for the CDR3: TGTGCCAGCAGCCACTACGTTGGATCTGGAAACACCATATATTTT.